One T cell receptor (beta chain) is described in this entry. This receptor's antigen is unknown. Base qualities are not provided; no much larger clone lies one nucleotide away. This entry belongs to a study of cytomegalovirus exposure and HLA in healthy donors (dated by TCRdb to 2016 to 2017). With regard to the full study: A later analysis indicated that the 130 or so validation repertoires were generated on the platform also employed for the approximately 700 repertoires of the first cohort. The study aimed to test whether signatures of past pathogen exposure could be identified by cataloging public T cell receptors. A separate validation cohort of 100 to 150 different subjects was used in addition to the approximately 640-subject first cohort. The study combined high-throughput TCR immunosequencing, statistical association of individual TCRs with disease status, and machine learning to predict cytomegalovirus infection status. The paper as a whole reports these results and caveats: The classifier was reported to diagnose cytomegalovirus status with high specificity and sensitivity in both the original and validation cohorts. It was suggested by the authors that the approach could potentially be generalized to other disease states and immunological phenotypes. Three of the identified cytomegalovirus-associated TCR beta chains were confirmed in vitro to be specific for cytomegalovirus antigens. The study listed 170 or so TCR beta chains as associated with cytomegalovirus. Most TCR sequences were observed very rarely across donors, whereas some public TCRs were present in many individuals. The validation cohort had no HLA typing available for a later analysis, so co-occurrence within that cohort was assessed over all 110 or so repertoires. In a later analysis, TCRs clustered in the first cohort were found to also tend to co-occur in the roughly 120 validation repertoires, with approximately 94% of cluster scores above 0.

Separate from the roughly 700-subject first cohort, the validation cohort of about 120 subjects was the group to which the donors belonged. Receptors were amplified or captured by the immunoSEQ multiplex PCR assay. Processing in the source paper ran as follows. A statistical classification framework was built for diagnosing cytomegalovirus status from the catalog of TCR beta chain sequences. TCRdb retrieved this table from immuneACCESS and kept in-frame rearrangements only. Not all clones are present; in checked studies, unresolved V genes account for under half, and no reason is known for the remainder. That table gives V, J and clone size, and the DNA gave D and trimming. For this sample the table gives approximately 100,000 clones, of which 88% were detected only once. Roughly 2% of the sample rests with the top ten. Including the terminal cysteine and phenylalanine, the CDR3 comprises 15 residues. The read is trimmed to its CDR3 DNA, 45 bases read in frame from base 1. The CDR1 and CDR2 encoded by the germline V gene are KGHSH and LQKENI. At the junction V is shortened by 3 bases and J by 4 bases; bases outside the gene matches: 3.

The sequencing input was PBMCs. The rearrangement combines TRBV18 with TRBJ2-1; the junction holds 10 bases that match TRBD2. The sequence came from a woman between 18 and 30 years old in good health and CMV-seropositive. This receptor has the CDR3 CASSPTSGAYNEQFF. The DNA is as follows: TGTGCCAGCTCACCCACTAGCGGGGCTTACAATGAGCAGTTCTTC.